These 3 T cell receptor beta chains came from one sample sequenced in a study of blood T cell repertoires in COVID-19. The method was immunoSEQ multiplex PCR; TCRdb's version includes in-frame clones alone and lacks a portion of them. The data show over 250,000 clones, about nine tenths seen once. Sequencing was carried out using PBMCs or T cells enriched from blood (not recorded which). These receptors all come from a woman aged 60 to 75 who had recovered from COVID-19.

The V gene is TRBV7-3, the J gene TRBJ2-1; TRBD2 matches at 11 bases. Germline V gives CDR1 SGHTA, CDR2 FQGTGA. Germline trimming cut 5 bases from V and 5 bases from J; bases unmatched to any gene: 2. The length of the CDR3 is 14 residues. The CDR3 sequence: CASSQGLADNEQFF. The CDR3 bases are TGTGCCAGCAGCCAGGGACTAGCGGACAATGAGCAGTTCTTC. The whole variable domain, remainder taken from reference TRBV7-3 and TRBJ2-1, is GAGVSQTPSNKVTEKGKYVELRCDPISGHTALYWYRQSLGQGPEFLIYFQGTGAADDSGLPNDRFFAVRPEGSVSTLKIQRTERGDSAVYLCASSQGLADNEQFFGPGTRLTVL.

V is TRBV7-2 and J is TRBJ1-5; weak D call: TRBD1 (6 bases). V was pared by 8 bases and J by 4 bases, with 9 bases between. The germline V gene has CDR1 SGHTA and CDR2 FQGNSA. The CDR3 runs 12 residues. This CDR3 is CASRRGNQPQHF. In DNA, the CDR3 is TGTGCCAGCCGTAGGGGGAATCAGCCCCAGCATTTT.

Details on this clone: Additional DNA sequences in this sample encode the identical CDR3. The chain has TRBV5-6 and TRBJ2-7; tentatively, D is TRBD1 (6 bases). The V end lost 5 bases, the J end lost 2 bases, and 8 bases lay between the germline ends. CDR3 length equals 12 residues. Germline loops: CDR1 SGHDT, CDR2 YYEEEE. The CDR3 coding sequence is TGTGCCAGCAGTCGACAGGCCTACGAGCAGTACTTC. Translating it yields CASSRQAYEQYF.